The rows below give T cell receptor beta chains drawn from one sample of a study of cytomegalovirus exposure and HLA in healthy donors. Using immunoSEQ multiplex PCR, the repertoire was profiled, and TCRdb retains in-frame clones only, with some absent. The sample consists of 99,000 or so clones, around three quarters of them appearing once. The specimen was PBMCs. The receptors derive from a male donor in good health and CMV-seropositive. The CDR3 runs from the conserved cysteine through the conserved F or W. D genes are given only for firm matches. Clone size appears in some rows only: once, few, many, or a class for an expanded clone.

D gene	V gene	clone size	J gene	CDR3 DNA	CDR3 protein
NA	TRBV5-1	NA	TRBJ1-2	TGCGCCAGCAGCCCGAACAGGGATGGCTACACCTTC	CASSPNRDGYTF
NA	TRBV23-1	once	TRBJ2-2	TGCGCCAGCAGTCGGAGGAACACCGGGGAGCTGTTTTTT	CASSRRNTGELFF
NA	TRBV2	NA	TRBJ2-5	TGTGCCAGCAGTGACAGTCTAGGGGGAAAAGAGACCCAGTACTTC	CASSDSLGGKETQYF
NA	TRBV4-2	NA	TRBJ1-1	TGTGCCAGCAGCCAACAAAACCCCGGGAGGGCGGAGGCCGCCATCTTT	CASSQQNPGRAEAAIF
NA	TRBV2	NA	TRBJ1-6	TGTGCCAGCAGTGAAGCGCGGGGGGGGCGGTCCTATAATTCACCCCTCCACTTT	CASSEARGGRSYNSPLHF
TRBD1	TRBV7-9	NA	TRBJ2-7	TGTGCCAGCAGCCGACAGGGGGACCCTTACGAGCAGTACTTC	CASSRQGDPYEQYF
NA	TRBV4-1	once	TRBJ2-7	TGCGCCAGCAGCCAAGATGAGGGGCGGGGAGCCTACGAGCAGTACTTC	CASSQDEGRGAYEQYF
TRBD1	TRBV19	NA	TRBJ1-2	TGTGCCAGTAGTCATCAGGGACAGGGTCATGGCTACACCTTC	CASSHQGQGHGYTF
TRBD2	TRBV19	NA	TRBJ2-7	TGTGCCAGTAGCAAGACTAGCGGGGCAACCTACGAGCAGTACTTC	CASSKTSGATYEQYF
NA	TRBV28	NA	TRBJ1-2	TGTGCCAGCAGTTTCTCTACTGGCTACACCTTC	CASSFSTGYTF
TRBD2	TRBV6-5	NA	TRBJ2-1	TGTGCCAGCAGTTCTACTAGCGGGGGTTACAATGAGCAGTTCTTC	CASSSTSGGYNEQFF
NA	TRBV27	NA	TRBJ2-7	TGTGCCAGCAGTTTCGCGGGGGCCGGCTACGAGCAGTACTTC	CASSFAGAGYEQYF
NA	TRBV11-3	NA	TRBJ1-2	TGTGCCAGCAGCTCAGGCAGTAACTATGGCTACACCTTC	CASSSGSNYGYTF
NA	TRBV5-1	NA	TRBJ1-1	TGCGCCAGCAGCGATGACCCCACGAGGTCTGAAGCTTTCTTT	CASSDDPTRSEAFF
TRBD1	TRBV5-1	NA	TRBJ2-1	TGCGCCAGCAGCTTGGCCACCGGGACAGTCTCCTACAATGAGCAGTTCTTC	CASSLATGTVSYNEQFF
NA	TRBV2	NA	TRBJ1-4	TGTGCCAGCAGTGACGTGGGCACTAATGAAAAACTGTTTTTT	CASSDVGTNEKLFF
NA	TRBV6-5	NA	TRBJ2-1	TGTGCCAGCAAAGGGACTGCTGCCTACAATGAGCAGTTCTTC	CASKGTAAYNEQFF
NA	TRBV2	NA	TRBJ1-1	TGTGCCAGCACGTTGACAGGAATGAACACTGAAGCTTTCTTT	CASTLTGMNTEAFF
NA	TRBV2	NA	TRBJ1-1	TGTGCCAGCAGCACAGGGAACACTGAAGCTTTCTTT	CASSTGNTEAFF
TRBD1	TRBV12-5	NA	TRBJ1-2	TGTGCTAGTGGTTTGGGACAGGGGGCGATCTCGGGTGGCTACACCTTC	CASGLGQGAISGGYTF
TRBD1	TRBV13	few	TRBJ1-2	TGTGCCAGCAGCTTAGGGGACAGGGGAAATGGCTACACCTTC	CASSLGDRGNGYTF
NA	TRBV5-6	few	TRBJ1-6	TGTGCCAGCAGCTTGGAGAGTAATTCACCCCTCCACTTT	CASSLESNSPLHF
TRBD1	TRBV11-1	few	TRBJ2-2	TGTGCCAGCAACGTACAGGGGGCTACCCCCGGGGAGCTGTTTTTT	CASNVQGATPGELFF
NA	TRBV9	NA	TRBJ1-1	TGTGCCAGCAGCCCAGGCCCCAACACTGAAGCTTTCTTT	CASSPGPNTEAFF
TRBD1	TRBV27	NA	TRBJ1-1	TGTGCCAGCAGTCCGGGGACAGGGGGGAACACTGAAGCTTTCTTT	CASSPGTGGNTEAFF
TRBD1	TRBV14	NA	TRBJ1-2	TGTGCCAGCAGCCACGAAGGACAGGGAATCTATGGCTACACCTTC	CASSHEGQGIYGYTF
NA	TRBV13	NA	TRBJ1-1	TGTGCCAGCAGCTTAGGCCCGGGGGTGAACACTGAAGCTTTCTTT	CASSLGPGVNTEAFF
NA	TRBV5-4	NA	TRBJ2-5	TGTGCCAGCAGCGTCCGACTAGACCAAGAGACCCAGTACTTC	CASSVRLDQETQYF
TRBD1	TRBV6-6	NA	TRBJ1-1	TGTGCCAGCGGGCCCCGGACAGGGGGCGCGGGCACTGAAGCTTTCTTT	CASGPRTGGAGTEAFF
NA	TRBV6-5	NA	TRBJ1-2	TGTGCCAGCAGTTACGACCCCGGGGGTGGCTACACCTTC	CASSYDPGGGYTF
TRBD1	TRBV30	NA	TRBJ1-6	TGTGCCTGGAGTGAAGGGGGCAGGGGGTCACCCCTCCACTTT	CAWSEGGRGSPLHF
TRBD2	TRBV5-4	NA	TRBJ2-2	TGTGCCAGCAGCTTGAGGCAGCGGGGGAGCACCGGGGAGCTGTTTTTT	CASSLRQRGSTGELFF
NA	TRBV6-5	few	TRBJ2-4	TGTGCCAGCAGTTACACAGGGATGGGGGCCAAAAACATTCAGTACTTC	CASSYTGMGAKNIQYF
TRBD1	TRBV14	NA	TRBJ2-5	TGTGCCAGCAGCCAAGATAGCGCAGGGGGGACCCAGTACTTC	CASSQDSAGGTQYF
NA	TRBV30	NA	TRBJ2-3	TGTGCCTGGAACCAGGGGTATGGCACAGATACGCAGTATTTT	CAWNQGYGTDTQYF
NA	TRBV6-5	NA	TRBJ1-1	TGTGCCAGCAGTTACGGAGGGGCCGAAGCTTTCTTT	CASSYGGAEAFF
TRBD1	TRBV6-5	NA	TRBJ1-2	TGTGCCAGCAGCCGCGGGACAGCTAACTATGGCTACACCTTC	CASSRGTANYGYTF
TRBD2	TRBV5-6	NA	TRBJ2-1	TGTGCCAGCAGCTTCGGGACTAGCGGGACGTACAATGAGCAGTTCTTC	CASSFGTSGTYNEQFF
NA	TRBV6-4	NA	TRBJ1-1	TGTGCCAGCAGTGTCTACAGGAACACTGAAGCTTTCTTT	CASSVYRNTEAFF
TRBD2	TRBV7-2	NA	TRBJ2-1	TGTGCCAGCAGCTCCCTTGGGACTAGCTACAATGAGCAGTTCTTC	CASSSLGTSYNEQFF
TRBD2	TRBV4-1	NA	TRBJ2-5	TGCGCCAGCAGCCAAGATGGGCGGCTAGCGGGGGGAGAGACCCAGTACTTC	CASSQDGRLAGGETQYF
TRBD1	TRBV29-1	NA	TRBJ1-1	TGCAGCGTTGTATTGAGGGGGCCCACGAACACTGAAGCTTTCTTT	CSVVLRGPTNTEAFF
TRBD1	TRBV6-1	NA	TRBJ1-4	TGTGCCAGCAGTGAACCGAGACAGGGGGCACGTGAAAAACTGTTTTTT	CASSEPRQGAREKLFF
NA	TRBV5-1	NA	TRBJ1-2	TGCGCCAGCAGCCCCGGACAGATAGGGTACACCTTC	CASSPGQIGYTF
TRBD2	TRBV29-1	NA	TRBJ2-5	TGCAGCGTTACGCGGGGGGTTAAACAAGAGACCCAGTACTTC	CSVTRGVKQETQYF
TRBD1	TRBV27	once	TRBJ1-1	TGTGCCAGCAGTCGCACAGGGGTCATGAACACTGAAGCTTTCTTT	CASSRTGVMNTEAFF
NA	TRBV5-8	NA	TRBJ1-6	TGTGCCAGCAGCATAGAGAGCTCCTATAATTCACCCCTCCACTTT	CASSIESSYNSPLHF
NA	TRBV6-5	NA	TRBJ1-5	TGTGCCAGCAGGCCCTCCAGGGATCAGCCCCAGCATTTT	CASRPSRDQPQHF
NA	TRBV2	NA	TRBJ2-6	TGTGCCAGCAGGGGCAACTCTGGGGCCAACGTCCTGACTTTC	CASRGNSGANVLTF
NA	TRBV19	few	TRBJ2-5	TGTGCCAGTAGAGAAGGCGGGGGCCTTCAAGAGACCCAGTACTTC	CASREGGGLQETQYF
NA	TRBV5-4	NA	TRBJ1-2	TGTGCCAGCAGCTGGGCCTATGGCTACACCTTC	CASSWAYGYTF
TRBD2	TRBV19	NA	TRBJ2-7	TGTGCCAGTAGTATGGCTAGCGGGGGATCCTTTTCCTACGAGCAGTACTTC	CASSMASGGSFSYEQYF